Listed below are T cell receptor beta chains from one sample, sequenced in a study of blood T cell repertoires in COVID-19. Generated by immunoSEQ multiplex PCR, the TCRdb table keeps only in-frame clones and is missing some. The sample has approximately 150,000 clones, about 85% seen once. Sequenced sample: peripheral blood. The source of these receptors is a man aged 35-49 years with acute or convalescent COVID-19. Each CDR3 is given with its conserved first and last residue. D genes are given only for firm matches. Where a row states a size, it is once, few, many or the class of an expanded clone; other rows omit it.

v_call	clone_size	d_call	j_call	cdr3_aa	cdr3_nt
TRBV19	NA	NA	TRBJ1-1	CASTAQQGLRTEAFF	TGTGCCAGTACCGCCCAACAGGGTCTGAGGACTGAAGCTTTCTTT
TRBV12-3/TRBV12-4	NA	NA	TRBJ1-2	CASSPQGNYGYTF	TGTGCCAGCAGCCCCCAGGGAAACTATGGCTACACCTTC
TRBV2	NA	TRBD2	TRBJ2-5	CASKRLAGGSGETQYF	TGTGCCAGCAAACGGCTAGCGGGGGGATCAGGAGAGACCCAGTACTTC
TRBV6-6	NA	TRBD1	TRBJ1-2	CASSYLTGERGYTF	TGTGCCAGCAGTTACTTAACAGGGGAGCGGGGCTACACCTTC
TRBV7-9	NA	TRBD1	TRBJ1-6	CASSPLGQSNSPLHF	TGTGCCAGCAGCCCTTTGGGACAGAGTAATTCACCCCTCCACTTT
TRBV12-3/TRBV12-4	NA	NA	TRBJ2-1	CASSFNSNEQFF	TGTGCCAGCAGTTTCAACTCCAATGAGCAGTTCTTC
TRBV2	few	TRBD1	TRBJ2-7	CASSEGQGSYEQYF	TGTGCCAGCAGTGAGGGACAGGGGTCCTACGAGCAGTACTTC
TRBV9	NA	NA	TRBJ2-2	CASSVGGSTGELFF	TGTGCCAGCAGCGTAGGTGGGAGCACCGGGGAGCTGTTTTTT
TRBV2	NA	NA	TRBJ1-6	CASSVNRNSPLHF	TGTGCCAGCAGTGTGAACAGAAATTCACCCCTCCACTTT
TRBV2	NA	NA	TRBJ1-2	CASKNQRGTYGYTF	TGTGCCAGCAAAAACCAGAGGGGGACCTATGGCTACACCTTC
TRBV5-1	NA	NA	TRBJ2-3	CASSLVVGQGTQYF	TGCGCCAGCAGCTTGGTGGTGGGTCAGGGTACGCAGTATTTT